This section outlines one T cell receptor beta chain sequence together with its context. The repertoire was sequenced with immunoSEQ multiplex PCR; TCRdb's copy has only in-frame clones and lacks some. The sample comprises about 38,000 clones, 80% to 90% of which are singletons, and 25% to 40% rests with the top ten. The sample originates from a study of OX40 agonist ivuxolimab in advanced cancers. In germline, CDR1 is MRHNA, CDR2 SNTAGT. Trimming stripped 4 bases from V and 2 bases from J, with 11 bases between. The CDR3 runs to 15 residues. The receptor's source is an adult with an advanced solid tumor such as melanoma, head and neck, liver or kidney cancer. The sample here was CD4+ or CD8+ T cells sorted from blood, taken in a trial of the OX40 agonist ivuxolimab. This chain connects TRBV6-4 to TRBJ2-2, with TRBD1 as a possible D gene (5 bases). The CDR3 nucleotides read TGTGCCAGCAGTGTCGGTCAGGGTAACACCGGGGAGCTGTTTTTT. Translated: CASSVGQGNTGELFF.